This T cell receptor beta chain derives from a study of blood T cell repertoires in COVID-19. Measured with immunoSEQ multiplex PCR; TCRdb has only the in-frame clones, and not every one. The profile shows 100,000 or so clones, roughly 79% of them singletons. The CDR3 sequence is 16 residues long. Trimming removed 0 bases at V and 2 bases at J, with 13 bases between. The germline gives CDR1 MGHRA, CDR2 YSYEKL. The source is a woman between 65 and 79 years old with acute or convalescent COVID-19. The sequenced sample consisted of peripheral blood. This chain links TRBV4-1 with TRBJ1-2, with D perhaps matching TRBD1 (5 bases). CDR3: CASSQDTAGLNYGYTF. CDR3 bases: TGCGCCAGCAGCCAAGATACGGCGGGGCTCAACTATGGCTACACCTTC.